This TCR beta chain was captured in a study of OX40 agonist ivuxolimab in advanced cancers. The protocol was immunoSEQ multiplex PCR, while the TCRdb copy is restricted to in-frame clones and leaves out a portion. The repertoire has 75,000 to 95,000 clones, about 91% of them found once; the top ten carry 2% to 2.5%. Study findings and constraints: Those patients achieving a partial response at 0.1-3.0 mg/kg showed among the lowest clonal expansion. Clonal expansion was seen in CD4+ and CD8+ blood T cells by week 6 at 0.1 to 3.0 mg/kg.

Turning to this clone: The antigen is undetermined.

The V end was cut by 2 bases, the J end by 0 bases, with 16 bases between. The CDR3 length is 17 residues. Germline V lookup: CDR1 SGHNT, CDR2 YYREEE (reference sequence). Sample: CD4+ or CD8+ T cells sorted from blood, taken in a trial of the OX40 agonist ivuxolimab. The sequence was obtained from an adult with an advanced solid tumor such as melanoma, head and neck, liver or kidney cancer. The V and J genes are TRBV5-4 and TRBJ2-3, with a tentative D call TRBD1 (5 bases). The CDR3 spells CASSFPAGYSSTDTQYF. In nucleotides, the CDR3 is TGTGCCAGCAGCTTCCCCGCAGGGTACTCTAGCACAGATACGCAGTATTTT.